A single sample gave rise to the 14 T cell receptor beta chains below, sequenced in a study of T-cell reconstitution after alpha-beta-depleted transplantation in children. Unique molecular identifiers were used to barcode this TCRbeta library. Each CDR3 protein gets one entry after TCRdb re-called the PCR reads with MiXCR. The profile shows 300,000 to 400,000 distinct CDR3 sequences, roughly 17% of them singletons. Sequenced material: PBMCs, mostly from graft donor cells, taken 360 days after TCRalphabeta/CD19-depleted stem cell transplant. Source of these receptors: a male patient aged 2 to 9 who had a stem cell transplant for acute lymphoblastic leukemia, so the T cells may come from the graft donor.

This clonotype was seen a few times. V usage is TRBV7-9 and J usage is TRBJ2-1, with no clear D. There are 15 residues in the CDR3. V lost 7 bases and J 1 base, leaving 14 bases between the germline ends. Germline V CDR1 and CDR2: SEHNR, FQNEAQ (reference sequence). The CDR3 coding sequence is TGTGCCAGCACCGTAAGGTTGGGGTCCTACAATGAGCAGTTCTTC. Its protein is CASTVRLGSYNEQFF.

This clonotype was counted only a few times. The V and J genes are TRBV27 and TRBJ2-1; TRBD2 agrees at 8 bases. The CDR3 spans 18 residues. Unmatched junction bases numbered 13, after V lost 0 bases and J lost 6 bases. Germline assignment: CDR1 MNHEY and CDR2 SMNVEV (reference sequence). The CDR3: CASSLSAGTSSAINEQFF. CDR3 DNA: TGTGCCAGCAGTTTATCCGCCGGGACTAGTAGCGCCATCAATGAGCAGTTCTTC.

This chain joins TRBV2 and TRBJ2-5; 8 bases match TRBD1. Germline V gene lookup returns CDR1 SNHLY and CDR2 FYNNEI. This CDR3 contains 15 residues. The ends lost 4 bases at V and 4 bases at J; junction bases unmatched: 8. The CDR3 nucleotides are TGTGCCAGCAGTGGACAGGGGTTATTAGGAGAGACCCAGTACTTC. Translation: CASSGQGLLGETQYF.

This clonotype was seen a few times. The chain joins TRBV10-3 to TRBJ2-1; 7 nucleotides line up with TRBD2. From germline, CDR1 is ENHRY and CDR2 SYGVKD. This CDR3 has 12 residues. V gave up 6 bases and J gave up 9 bases; unmatched junction bases: 5. CDR3 coding DNA: TGTGCCATCAGCCCAAGCGGGACTGAGCAGTTCTTC. Translated: CAISPSGTEQFF.

There are a few counts of this clonotype. V usage is TRBV20-1 and J usage is TRBJ2-1, with D maybe TRBD2 (5 bases). CDR1 is DFQATT and CDR2 is SNEGSKA in the germline V gene (reference sequence). V shed 1 base and J shed 3 bases, with 10 bases lying between them. The CDR3 runs 14 residues. The CDR3 sequence is CSARAPDFYNEQFF. CDR3 nucleotide sequence: TGCAGTGCTAGAGCCCCGGACTTCTACAATGAGCAGTTCTTC.

This clonotype was detected ten times or more. The V gene is TRBV20-1, the J gene TRBJ2-5; D not certain. CDR1 and CDR2 from the germline V gene are DFQATT and SNEGSKA (reference sequence). Trimming pared 3 bases from V and 0 bases from J, leaving 11 bases between. The CDR3 is made up of 14 amino acids. This CDR3 reads CSASPGRYQETQYF. DNA for the CDR3: TGCAGTGCTAGTCCTGGCCGATACCAAGAGACCCAGTACTTC.

This chain connects TRBV6-2 or TRBV6-3 to TRBJ2-3, with no clear D. The V end was cut by 5 bases, the J end by 1 base, with 13 bases between. The CDR3 runs 15 residues. Germline CDR1 is MNHEY and CDR2 is SVGEGT. The CDR3 loop reads CASSVRAPGTDTQYF. The CDR3 DNA is TGTGCCAGCAGTGTTAGAGCGCCCGGCACAGATACGCAGTATTTT.

This clonotype was observed a few times. The chain uses TRBV7-9 and TRBJ2-6, with TRBD1 matching 7 bases. The J segment lost 0 bases and the V segment lost 4 bases, leaving 9 bases of the junction unmatched. The CDR3 is made up of 18 amino acids. Germline V lookup: CDR1 SEHNR, CDR2 FQNEAQ (reference sequence). CDR3 residues: CASSSSGGTSSGANVLTF. CDR3 sequence (DNA): TGTGCCAGCAGCTCCTCAGGGGGAACATCCTCTGGGGCCAACGTCCTGACTTTC.

The chain couples TRBV6-1 to TRBJ1-1, with D possibly TRBD1 on 6 matching bases. V was cut by 5 bases and J by 1 base, with 11 bases left in between. The CDR3 spans 14 residues. Per the germline V gene, CDR1 is MNHNS and CDR2 is SASEGT. CDR3 bases: TGTGCCAGCAGTCGTGGACAGCCGAACACTGAAGCTTTCTTT. It codes for CASSRGQPNTEAFF.

This clonotype has only a few counts. V and J are TRBV5-1 and TRBJ2-7; TRBD1 matches at 9 bases. There are 17 residues in the CDR3. V lost 3 bases, J lost 1 base, and 11 bases stayed unmatched. Germline V CDR1 and CDR2: SGHRS, YFSETQ. The CDR3 nucleotides are TGCGCCAGCAGCTCCCCAATAGTACAGGGGGCATCCTACGAGCAGTACTTC. It encodes CASSSPIVQGASYEQYF.

The table lists this clonotype with many counts. The J gene is TRBJ2-3, the V gene TRBV9, with 12 bases lining up with TRBD2. Germline trimming cut 0 bases from V and 4 bases from J; bases unmatched to any gene: 3. The CDR3 loop spans 16 amino acids. CDR1 is SGDLS, CDR2 YYNGEE, per germline. Written as DNA, the CDR3 is TGTGCCAGCAGCGTAGCCCTAGCGGGAGGGCCAGATACGCAGTATTTT. Translated: CASSVALAGGPDTQYF.

This chain joins TRBV5-4 and TRBJ2-1; 13 positions agree with TRBD2. V trimming: 0 bases; J trimming: 13 bases; junction bases outside the gene matches: 7. The V gene's germline CDR1 is SGHNT and CDR2 YYREEE (reference sequence). The CDR3 has 15 residues. CDR3 bases: TGTGCCAGCAGCTTGGCCGGACTAGCGGGAGCCCAACAGTTCTTC. Amino acid sequence: CASSLAGLAGAQQFF.

V is TRBV2 and J is TRBJ2-7; 7 nucleotides agree with TRBD2. Trimming at V came to 7 bases and at J to 3 bases, leaving 6 bases not matched to a gene. Germline CDR1 reads SNHLY; CDR2 reads FYNNEI. There are 13 residues in the CDR3. The CDR3 nucleotides are TGTGCCAGCATCGCGGGAGAGAACTACGAGCAGTACTTC. This codes for CASIAGENYEQYF.

The rearrangement joins TRBV12-3 or TRBV12-4 to TRBJ1-1; D unresolved. Trimming took 3 bases from V and 7 from J, leaving 12 bases between them. The CDR3 covers 13 residues. The CDR3 protein is CASSFMGRIEAFF. The DNA for the CDR3 is TGTGCCAGCAGTTTCATGGGCAGGATTGAAGCTTTCTTT.